The rows below give T cell receptor beta chains drawn from one sample of a study of blood T cells in healthy people across ages. From the 5' RACE reads, TCRdb called clonotypes with MiXCR, one entry per CDR3 protein. This sample has over a million distinct CDR3 sequences; around 43% occur once, and the top ten carry 18%. Input material: blood. These receptors all come from a woman aged 55-69 years in good health. CDR3s include the opening cysteine and the closing phenylalanine or tryptophan. Fields, in order: D gene, J gene, clone size, V gene, CDR3 DNA, CDR3 protein. A D gene is named only where the DNA matches it firmly. A clone size is listed for some rows: how often the clone was seen (once, few, many), or a class if it is expanded.

D: .; J: TRBJ1-1; size: .; V: TRBV6-5; DNA: TGTGCCAGCAGTTACTCGACACCCCGCGCTGAAGCTTTCTTT; CDR3: CASSYSTPRAEAFF
D: .; J: TRBJ2-7; size: once; V: TRBV28; DNA: TGTGCCAGCGGGACCGGGGGACAGACTAGGCGCGAGCAGTACTTC; CDR3: CASGTGGQTRREQYF
D: .; J: TRBJ2-1; size: .; V: TRBV10-3; DNA: TGTGCCATCAGTGGAGGGGAAGGTGAGCAGTTCTTC; CDR3: CAISGGEGEQFF
D: .; J: TRBJ2-4; size: few; V: TRBV28; DNA: TGTGCCAGCAGTTTACTCGACGAAAACATTCAGTACTTC; CDR3: CASSLLDENIQYF
D: .; J: TRBJ1-6; size: .; V: TRBV15; DNA: TGTGCCACCAGCAGAACCGATCGCCGTATGTATTCACCCCCCCACTTT; CDR3: CATSRTDRRMYSPPHF
D: TRBD1; J: TRBJ2-5; size: .; V: TRBV24-1; DNA: TGTGCCACCAGTGATTTGGGGACAGGGGGCCGGGAGACCCAGTACTTC; CDR3: CATSDLGTGGRETQYF
D: .; J: TRBJ2-3; size: few; V: TRBV5-1; DNA: TGCGCCAGCAGCGGAGGGCAGGGGACGTGGACAGATACGCAGTATTTT; CDR3: CASSGGQGTWTDTQYF
D: TRBD2; J: TRBJ2-1; size: .; V: TRBV20-1; DNA: TGCAGTGCTAGTTTTGCGGGAGGGGAGCAGTTCTTC; CDR3: CSASFAGGEQFF
D: .; J: TRBJ1-2; size: .; V: TRBV10-3; DNA: TGTGCCATCAGTCACGGGACATATGGCTACACCTTC; CDR3: CAISHGTYGYTF
D: TRBD2; J: TRBJ2-5; size: .; V: TRBV20-1; DNA: TGCAGTGCTAGCTCCAGCGGGAGGTATCAAGAGACCCAGTACTTC; CDR3: CSASSSGRYQETQYF
D: TRBD1; J: TRBJ1-5; size: .; V: TRBV6-1; DNA: TGTGCCAGCAGTGAACTAGGCCGTAGCATGGGACAGGGGGCTACACCCCAGCATTTT; CDR3: CASSELGRSMGQGATPQHF